This T cell receptor (beta chain) was recovered during a study of T cell clusters in autoimmune cytopenias. About the research overall: Per sample, median TRB depth was approximately 50,000 reads, yielding a median about 2,400 distinct clonotypes. Findings and caveats of the study: Clustering suggested that physiological T cell clusters were missing in primary autoimmune cytopenia patients. Exclusive TRB clusters were about 2.8-fold more numerous in healthy donors than in active autoimmune hepatitis.

Multiplex touch-down PCR amplified TRB using TRB-A and TRB-B pools in one tube. TCRdb reprocessed the multiplex PCR reads; each CDR3 protein has one entry and no DNA is given. The repertoire shows about 6,300 distinct CDR3 sequences; the top ten hold less than 9%. This clonotype is deemed medium-sized by its frequency. The antigen is unknown. TRB amplification used approximately 250 ng of peripheral blood genomic DNA. The CDR3 is 12 residues long. Germline V gene lookup returns CDR1 SQVTM and CDR2 ANQGSEA. This same sample was also taken into another study, of T cell repertoires in aging, cancer and after chemotherapy.

V is TRBV29-1 and J is TRBJ2-1. The specimen was peripheral blood. This clonotype originated in a human donor in good health. The CDR3 sequence: CSVGKGYNEQFF.